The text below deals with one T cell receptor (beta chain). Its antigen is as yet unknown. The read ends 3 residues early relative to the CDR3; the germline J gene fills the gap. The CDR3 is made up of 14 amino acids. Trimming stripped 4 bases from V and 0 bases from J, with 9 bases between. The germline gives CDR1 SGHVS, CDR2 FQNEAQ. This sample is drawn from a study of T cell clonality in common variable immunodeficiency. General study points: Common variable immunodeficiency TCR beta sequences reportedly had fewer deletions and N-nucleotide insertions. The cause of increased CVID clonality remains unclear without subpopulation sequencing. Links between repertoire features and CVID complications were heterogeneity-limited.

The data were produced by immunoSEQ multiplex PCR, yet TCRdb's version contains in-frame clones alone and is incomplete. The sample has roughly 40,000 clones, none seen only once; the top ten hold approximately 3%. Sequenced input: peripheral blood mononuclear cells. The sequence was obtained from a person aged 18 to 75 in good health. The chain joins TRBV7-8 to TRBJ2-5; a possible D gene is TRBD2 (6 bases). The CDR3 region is CASSSGGYQETQYF. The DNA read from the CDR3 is TGTGCCAGCAGCTCCGGAGGGTACCAAGAGACC. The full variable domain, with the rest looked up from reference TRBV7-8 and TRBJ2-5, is GAGVSQSPRYKVAKRGQDVALRCDPISGHVSLFWYQQALGQGPEFLTYFQNEAQLDKSGLPSDRFFAERPEGSVSTLKIQRTQQEDSAVYLCASSSGGYQETQYFGPGTRLLVL.